These 7 T cell receptor beta chains originate from one sample sequenced in a study of sequential checkpoint blockade in melanoma. Treatment: randomized to nivolumab then ipilimumab (arm A) or the reverse (arm B). Produced via immunoSEQ multiplex PCR; TCRdb's table is partial and in-frame only. The data show roughly 4,000 clones, 20% to 30% seen once. Sequenced here: tumor tissue (inferred from file names), sampled from a patient given nivolumab and ipilimumab in sequence. These receptors were collected from a human donor with melanoma.

The table lists this clone with a few counts. The chain is built from TRBV15 and TRBJ2-1; 12 nucleotides line up with TRBD2. Germline lookup yields CDR1 LNHNV and CDR2 YYDKDF (reference sequence). The CDR3 spans 15 residues. Unmatched junction bases numbered 3, after V lost 0 bases and J lost 9 bases. CDR3 protein: CATSRDLAGGPEQFF. CDR3 coding DNA: TGTGCCACCAGCAGAGACCTAGCGGGGGGGCCTGAGCAGTTCTTC.

The chain recombines TRBV19 with TRBJ1-5; D is perhaps TRBD1 (5 bases). CDR1 is LNHDA, CDR2 SQIVND, per germline (reference sequence). The V end lost 4 bases, the J end lost 1 base, and 14 bases lay between the germline ends. CDR3 length equals 16 residues. The CDR3 DNA reads TGTGCCAGTAGTAACCCGCGCAGGGCGAGCAATCAGCCCCAGCATTTT. Encoded protein: CASSNPRRASNQPQHF.

By sample fraction, this clone is medium-sized. This chain connects TRBV11-3 to TRBJ2-5; TRBD2 aligns across 7 bases. The CDR3 runs 15 residues. V was clipped by 3 bases and J by 4 bases; unmatched bases: 8. The germline CDR1 and CDR2 sequences are SGHNT and YENEEA. CDR3 DNA: TGTGCCAGCAGCTTGGGGGGAGGGTTTGCAGAGACCCAGTACTTC. Amino acid sequence: CASSLGGGFAETQYF.

This rearrangement joins TRBV19 to TRBJ2-3, with TRBD1 as a possible D gene (6 bases). The V end lost 6 bases, the J end lost 1 base, and 14 bases lay between the germline ends. The CDR3 is 15 residues long. Looked up from germline, CDR1 is LNHDA and CDR2 is SQIVND (reference sequence). The CDR3 here is CASSPRSGGTDTQYF. The DNA of the CDR3 is TGTGCCAGTAGCCCGAGGTCAGGGGGCACAGATACGCAGTATTTT.

The chain couples TRBV29-1 to TRBJ1-4, with 10 bases fitting TRBD1. The CDR3 is made up of 12 amino acids. The junction had 8 bases not matched to a gene; V was cut back by 7 bases and J by 12 bases. Germline V gives CDR1 SQVTM, CDR2 ANQGSEA. The CDR3 is CSAGQGHVELFF. Written as DNA, the CDR3 is TGCAGCGCGGGACAGGGGCATGTTGAACTGTTTTTT.

This clone was observed many times. The chain joins TRBV9 to TRBJ2-5, with TRBD2 identical over 15 bases. J gave up 4 bases and V 5 bases, and 6 bases lay outside the gene matches. From germline, CDR1 is SGDLS and CDR2 YYNGEE. The length of the CDR3 is 16 residues. CDR3 sequence: CASRPGTSGRRETQYF. CDR3 bases: TGTGCCAGCAGACCCGGGACTAGCGGGAGGCGAGAGACCCAGTACTTC.

This clone was counted a single time. This rearrangement joins TRBV30 to TRBJ2-6; 7 bases are a match to TRBD2. Trimming cost V 0 bases and J 1 base; bases outside gene matches: 18. The CDR3 totals 21 residues. Germline values: CDR1 GTSNPN, CDR2 SVGIG (reference sequence). The DNA for the CDR3 is TGTGCCTGGAGTGTACTGGGTGAGCGGGGATGTATTCAATCTGGGGCCAACGTCCTGACTTTC. Its protein product is CAWSVLGERGCIQSGANVLTF.